The 27 T cell receptor beta chains in this list originate from one sample, sequenced in a study of response to subunit inactivated influenza vaccine (dated by TCRdb to the late 2010s). Libraries were made using RT-PCR. For sequencing, an Illumina HiSeq 2500 was employed. TCRdb redid the processing of the public reads, applying fastp at Q25 and MiXCR, and retained in-frame beta chains. Under each unique CDR3 protein, matching rows form one entry showing the most common genes and DNA. This sample is represented by 650,000 to 800,000 distinct CDR3 sequences; roughly 14% of them were singletons. Approximately 6.5% of the sample is in the top ten clones. The starting material was PBMCs from blood, obtained 14 to 15 days before vaccination. The receptors derive from a man between 50 and 59 years old who received an inactivated influenza vaccine. Donor details come from another sample of the same person, matched by shared clones.

This clonotype was observed a handful of times. This sequence joins TRBV25-1 and TRBJ2-7; D gene ambiguous. CDR1 and CDR2 from the germline V gene are MGHDK and SYGVNS. The V and J ends lost 3 bases and 2 bases respectively, with 8 bases between them. This CDR3 has 13 amino acids. The CDR3 loop reads CASSDGRPYEQYF. For the CDR3, the DNA is TGTGCCAGCAGTGACGGCAGGCCCTACGAGCAGTACTTC.

The V call is TRBV20-1, the J call TRBJ2-7; 7 positions agree with TRBD1. V lost 5 bases to trimming and J lost 0 bases; unmatched junction nucleotides: 10. CDR1 DFQATT and CDR2 SNEGSKA come from the germline V gene (reference sequence). The CDR3 has 15 residues. The CDR3 spells CSAPHRDRVSYEQYF. The CDR3 nucleotides are TGCAGTGCTCCTCACAGAGACAGGGTCTCCTACGAGCAGTACTTC.

The chain is built from TRBV5-1 and TRBJ1-1, with D unresolved. V was clipped by 1 base and J by 3 bases, with 10 bases between them. This CDR3 contains 14 residues. CDR1 and CDR2 (germline): SGHRS, YFSETQ. CDR3 coding DNA: TGCGCCAGCAGCTTGACGGCATTTGACACTGAAGCTTTCTTT. It encodes CASSLTAFDTEAFF. The full variable domain, completed using reference TRBV5-1 and TRBJ1-1, is KAGVTQTPRYLIKTRGQQVTLSCSPISGHRSVSWYQQTPGQGLQFLFEYFSETQRNKGNFPGRFSGRQFSNSRSEMNVSTLELGDSALYLCASSLTAFDTEAFFGQGTRLTVV.

This clonotype turned up a few times. The chain is built from TRBV7-2 and TRBJ2-5, with D uncertain. Germline loops: CDR1 SGHTA, CDR2 FQGNSA. The V end was cut by 1 base, the J end by 5 bases, with 8 bases between. The CDR3 spans 13 residues. CDR3 protein: CASSLVPVETQYF. The CDR3 DNA reads TGTGCCAGCAGCTTAGTTCCGGTGGAGACCCAGTACTTC.

This chain connects TRBV6-4 to TRBJ2-3, with D maybe TRBD2 (5 bases). Germline CDR1 MRHNA, CDR2 SNTAGT. This CDR3 region has 18 residues. The V gene lost 6 bases and the J gene lost 4 bases, with 26 bases spanning the gap. CDR3 residues: CASRPRGVGLGVPDTQYF. The CDR3, as DNA: TGTGCCAGCAGGCCCCGGGGAGTGGGTCTCGGGGTCCCAGATACGCAGTATTTT.

This clonotype was recorded a few times. The V gene is TRBV3-1, the J gene TRBJ2-1; 9 positions match TRBD2. After removal of 4 bases from V and 2 bases from J, the junction contained 6 bases not matched to a gene. The CDR3 covers 16 residues. Germline-derived CDR1 and CDR2 are LGHDT and YNNKEL (reference sequence). The DNA for the CDR3 is TGTGCCAGCAGCCGAGGACTAGCGATAACCTACAATGAGCAGTTCTTC. The encoded protein is CASSRGLAITYNEQFF.

This clonotype was seen only a few times. The chain recombines TRBV6-5 with TRBJ2-7; 7 positions match TRBD2. Germline CDR1 is MNHEY and CDR2 is SVGAGI. J was trimmed by 3 bases and V by 1 base; bases with no gene match: 9. The CDR3 is made up of 16 amino acids. The DNA for the CDR3 is TGTGCCAGCAGTTACTTCGGGAGCGGGACCGTCTACGAGCAGTACTTC. Protein product: CASSYFGSGTVYEQYF.

V usage is TRBV5-8 and J usage is TRBJ2-7; 9 nucleotides line up with TRBD1. V lost 4 bases and J lost 4; bases outside the gene matches: 12. CDR3 size: 16 residues. Germline CDR1 is SGHTS and CDR2 is YDEGEE. This CDR3 reads CASSTRRGTGFYEQYF. The CDR3 region has the DNA TGTGCCAGCAGCACCCGGAGGGGGACAGGGTTTTACGAGCAGTACTTC.

This clonotype was counted at least ten times. The chain joins TRBV5-1 to TRBJ2-7, with 10 bases that match TRBD2. The germline gives CDR1 SGHRS, CDR2 YFSETQ. The ends lost 5 bases at V and 0 bases at J; junction bases unmatched: 8. This CDR3 comprises 16 residues. The CDR3 spells CASSPGLAALSYEQYF. The DNA for the CDR3 is TGCGCCAGCAGTCCCGGACTAGCGGCGCTCTCCTACGAGCAGTACTTC.

This clonotype was counted a few times. For the CDR3, the DNA is TGCGCCAGCAGCCAGGACCATACAGGGAACCCTTACTACGAGCAGTACTTC. Its translation is CASSQDHTGNPYYEQYF. The chain joins TRBV5-1 to TRBJ2-7; a weak D match, TRBD1 (6 bases). Germline V lookup: CDR1 SGHRS, CDR2 YFSETQ. The CDR3 is made up of 17 amino acids. Trimming took 4 bases from V and 3 from J, leaving 23 bases between them.

V gene TRBV29-1 combines with J gene TRBJ1-5, with 9 nucleotides matching TRBD1. Germline trimming cut 6 bases from V and 7 bases from J; bases unmatched to any gene: 7. Germline CDR1 is SQVTM and CDR2 is ANQGSEA. The length of the CDR3 is 13 residues. The CDR3 is CSVGEDRGQPQHF. The CDR3 nucleotides are TGCAGCGTGGGAGAGGACAGGGGACAGCCCCAGCATTTT. Variable domain in full (rest from reference TRBV29-1 and TRBJ1-5): SAVISQKPSRDICQRGTSLTIQCQVDSQVTMMFWYRQQPGQSLTLIATANQGSEATYESGFVIDKFPISRPNLTFSTLTVSNMSPEDSSIYLCSVGEDRGQPQHFGDGTRLSIL.

The table lists this clonotype with a few counts. The CDR3 DNA is TGCAGTGCTAATCAGGGACAGCTGTATGGCTACACCTTC. The encoded protein is CSANQGQLYGYTF. V gene TRBV20-1 combines with J gene TRBJ1-2, with 7 positions matching TRBD1. J was trimmed by 5 bases and V by 4 bases; bases with no gene match: 7. CDR1 is DFQATT and CDR2 is SNEGSKA in the germline V gene (reference sequence). There are 13 residues in the CDR3.

The count of this clonotype is one. V gene TRBV7-2 combines with J gene TRBJ2-5; D unresolved. This CDR3 spans 15 amino acids. CDR1 and CDR2 from the germline V gene are SGHTA and FQGNSA. Trimming took 3 bases from V and 5 from J, leaving 16 bases between them. In DNA form, the CDR3 reads TGTGCCAGCAGCTTCGGTGACGAATTGAGGGAGACCCAGTACTTC. It is translated as CASSFGDELRETQYF.

This clonotype was observed a few times. The rearrangement joins TRBV4-1 to TRBJ1-2; D might be TRBD1 (6 bases). Trimming took off 3 bases at V and 4 bases at J, with 15 bases between the two ends. CDR3 length: 15 residues. The V gene's germline CDR1 is MGHRA and CDR2 YSYEKL. CDR3 amino acids: CASSQKTGSAYGYTF. The CDR3 DNA reads as TGCGCCAGCAGCCAGAAAACAGGGTCCGCCTATGGCTACACCTTC.

The V gene is TRBV20-1, the J gene TRBJ2-1; TRBD2 matches at 12 bases. The CDR3 runs to 13 residues. From germline, CDR1 is DFQATT and CDR2 SNEGSKA (reference sequence). V was pared by 5 bases and J by 12 bases, with 8 bases of the junction left unmatched. The CDR3 DNA follows: TGCAGTGCTCACCTAGCGGGGGGGCCGACGCAGTTCTTC. Translated: CSAHLAGGPTQFF.

There are many counts of this clonotype. This chain connects TRBV5-1 to TRBJ1-4; D remains unclear. The V end was cut by 0 bases, the J end by 6 bases, with 12 bases between. Germline V gene lookup returns CDR1 SGHRS and CDR2 YFSETQ. The CDR3 length is 15 residues. CDR3 nucleotides: TGCGCCAGCAGCTTGGTTATCCAGCCTTATGAAAAACTGTTTTTT. Translated, it gives CASSLVIQPYEKLFF.

The rearrangement uses TRBV24-1 and TRBJ2-5, with TRBD1 matching 9 bases. V was clipped by 4 bases and J by 3 bases; unmatched bases: 8. The CDR3 is 16 amino acids. Germline CDR1 is KGHDR and CDR2 is SFDVKD. Here the CDR3 reads CATSEAGTGREETQYF. Here the CDR3 DNA reads TGTGCCACCAGTGAAGCCGGGACAGGGAGAGAAGAGACCCAGTACTTC.

The rearrangement uses TRBV4-2 and TRBJ2-2; weak D call: TRBD2 (5 bases). The germline gives CDR1 LGHNA, CDR2 YNFKEQ. There are 13 residues in the CDR3. Deletions cut 4 bases from V and 4 bases from J, with 7 bases between. The DNA of the CDR3 is TGTGCCAGCAGCCCGGAGGCCACCGGGGAGCTGTTTTTT. Its protein product is CASSPEATGELFF.

In its sample, this clonotype was seen a few times. V usage is TRBV12-3 or TRBV12-4 and J usage is TRBJ2-5; 8 nucleotides line up with TRBD2. The J segment lost 5 bases and the V segment lost 5 bases, leaving 4 bases of the junction unmatched. The length of the CDR3 is 13 residues. CDR3 bases: TGTGCCAGCAGTCCGACTAGCGCCGAGACCCAGTACTTC. It specifies CASSPTSAETQYF.

The chain carries TRBV2 and TRBJ2-5; tentative D call: TRBD2 (6 bases). Trimming stripped 5 bases from V and 2 bases from J, with 15 bases between. Per the germline V gene, CDR1 is SNHLY and CDR2 is FYNNEI. This CDR3 comprises 15 residues. CDR3 amino acids: CASSRSRDLQETQYF. The DNA for the CDR3 is TGTGCCAGCAGTCGGAGCCGGGACTTACAAGAGACCCAGTACTTC.

The J gene is TRBJ2-2, the V gene TRBV18; D is ambiguous. This CDR3 is built from 15 residues. V lost 3 bases to trimming and J lost 6 bases, with 14 bases between them. From germline, CDR1 is KGHSH and CDR2 LQKENI. Here the CDR3 DNA reads TGTGCCAGCTCACCGAGACGATCAGTGGCCGGGGAGCTGTTTTTT. Amino acids: CASSPRRSVAGELFF.

This clonotype was seen a few times. The chain employs TRBV9 and TRBJ1-5; TRBD1 aligns across 8 bases. The CDR3 consists of 14 residues. Germline V lookup: CDR1 SGDLS, CDR2 YYNGEE. V shed 4 bases, J shed 4 bases, and the junction held 4 bases outside the gene matches. The CDR3 region is CASSPGGANQPQHF. The CDR3 DNA reads as TGTGCCAGCAGCCCAGGGGGCGCGAATCAGCCCCAGCATTTT.

The chain couples TRBV10-2 to TRBJ2-3; 7 bases are shared with TRBD2. The V gene end was trimmed by 7 bases and the J gene end by 1 base; junction bases not matched to a gene: 2. CDR1 and CDR2 (germline): WSHSY, SAAADI. This CDR3 has 13 amino acids. Here the CDR3 DNA reads TGCGCCAGCATGAGCGGGGGCACAGATACGCAGTATTTT. This sequence encodes CASMSGGTDTQYF.

This clonotype turned up a few times. The chain has TRBV6-2 or TRBV6-3 and TRBJ2-1, with 7 bases identical to TRBD2. Trimming cost V 2 bases and J 6 bases; bases outside gene matches: 4. The germline gives CDR1 MNHEY, CDR2 SVGEGT. This CDR3 has 14 amino acids. For the CDR3, the DNA is TGTGCCAGCAGTTACGGTCTAGCGGTCAATGAGCAGTTCTTC. It is translated as CASSYGLAVNEQFF.

This clonotype came up many times. This chain uses TRBV9 with TRBJ2-1; possibly TRBD1 for D (6 bases). The CDR3 has 13 amino acids. V lost 1 base and J lost 7, with 9 bases in between. Germline V gene lookup returns CDR1 SGDLS and CDR2 YYNGEE. The CDR3 protein is CASSVYQGNEQFF. CDR3 sequence (DNA): TGTGCCAGCAGCGTATACCAGGGGAATGAGCAGTTCTTC.

The rearrangement links TRBV11-2 to TRBJ2-3; 7 bases align to TRBD1. CDR1 is SGHAT and CDR2 is FQNNGV in the germline V gene. V lost 6 bases and J lost 4; bases outside the gene matches: 13. CDR3 length equals 16 residues. The CDR3 spells CASSPWQGDLSDTQYF. The CDR3 DNA reads TGTGCCAGCAGTCCCTGGCAGGGGGATCTCTCAGATACGCAGTATTTT.

The V and J genes are TRBV12-3 or TRBV12-4 and TRBJ1-6; perhaps TRBD1 as D (5 bases). The CDR3 covers 12 residues. V shed 7 bases and J shed 11 bases, with 12 bases lying between them. DNA of the CDR3: TGTGCCAGCAAGACGGGGACCGCACCCCTCCACTTT. Protein sequence: CASKTGTAPLHF.